A selection of T cell receptor beta chains follows, all from one sample in a study of cytomegalovirus exposure and HLA in healthy donors. TCRdb's copy holds only in-frame clones and misses some; the assay was immunoSEQ multiplex PCR. The sample holds hundreds of thousands of clones, just over 85% seen once. Sample: PBMCs. The receptors shown here come from a woman aged 18-29 years in good health and CMV-seronegative. The CDR3 runs from the conserved cysteine through the conserved F or W. The order of the fields is V gene, D gene, clone size, J gene, CDR3 protein, CDR3 DNA. The D gene is left open where the match is weak. Where a row states a size, it is once, few, many or the class of an expanded clone; other rows omit it.

TRBV7-2	TRBD2	-	TRBJ2-7	CASSLSPGRGSGYEQYF	TGTGCCAGCAGCCTCAGCCCCGGGAGGGGAAGTGGGTACGAGCAGTACTTC
TRBV5-1	-	once	TRBJ2-1	CASSLWAEVNSEQFF	TGCGCCAGCAGCTTGTGGGCCGAAGTTAATAGTGAGCAGTTCTTC
TRBV6-1	-	-	TRBJ1-1	CASSVEAFF	TGTGCCAGCTCGGTTGAAGCTTTCTTT
TRBV27	TRBD1	-	TRBJ1-3	CASSSGRQGGNTIYF	TGTGCCAGCAGTTCCGGAAGACAGGGCGGAAACACCATATATTTT
TRBV27	-	-	TRBJ2-2	CASKGGPTGELFF	TGTGCCAGCAAAGGGGGACCGACCGGGGAGCTGTTTTTT
TRBV6-5	-	few	TRBJ2-7	CASSYSNSNYEQYF	TGTGCCAGCAGTTACTCGAACAGTAACTACGAGCAGTACTTC
TRBV10-3	TRBD2	once	TRBJ2-3	CAISEGSGGPYSPRTDTQYF	TGTGCCATCAGTGAGGGAAGCGGGGGGCCCTACTCCCCTCGGACAGATACGCAGTATTTT
TRBV5-6	TRBD2	-	TRBJ2-1	CASSLGLAGYNEQFF	TGTGCCAGCAGCTTGGGCCTAGCGGGATACAATGAGCAGTTCTTC
TRBV27	TRBD2	-	TRBJ2-3	CASSWTSGRVADTQYF	TGTGCCAGCAGTTGGACTAGCGGGAGAGTTGCAGATACGCAGTATTTT
TRBV2	-	-	TRBJ1-5	CASTGPDLNQPQHF	TGTGCCAGCACAGGGCCGGACCTTAATCAGCCCCAGCATTTT
TRBV28	TRBD1	-	TRBJ2-7	CASSTGTVIYEQYF	TGTGCCAGCAGCACCGGGACAGTCATCTACGAGCAGTACTTC
TRBV2	TRBD2	-	TRBJ2-7	CASTQRGLAGVTYEQYF	TGTGCCAGCACCCAAAGGGGACTAGCGGGAGTAACCTACGAGCAGTACTTC
TRBV28	TRBD1	-	TRBJ1-6	CASSLNRLGTVDSPLHF	TGTGCCAGCAGTTTAAATAGGTTGGGGACAGTTGATTCACCCCTCCACTTT
TRBV10-2	TRBD1	once	TRBJ2-3	CASSSVTGKADTQYF	TGCGCCAGCAGTAGTGTGACAGGGAAGGCAGATACGCAGTATTTT
TRBV7-9	TRBD1	-	TRBJ1-5	CASSSGQGNQPQHF	TGTGCCAGCAGCTCTGGACAGGGCAATCAGCCCCAGCATTTT
TRBV14	TRBD1	-	TRBJ1-1	CASSQGSRTGGKEAFF	TGTGCCAGCAGCCAAGGTAGTAGGACAGGGGGGAAGGAAGCTTTCTTT
TRBV4-2	-	-	TRBJ2-6	CASSPHMAGDPIHSGANVLTF	TGTGCCAGCAGCCCTCACATGGCAGGGGACCCAATCCACTCTGGGGCCAACGTCCTGACTTTC
TRBV19	-	-	TRBJ2-7	CASSIYLNAYEQYF	TGTGCCAGTAGTATTTACCTAAACGCCTACGAGCAGTACTTC
TRBV19	-	-	TRBJ1-2	CASSLTDHYGYTF	TGTGCCAGTAGTTTGACAGACCACTATGGCTACACCTTC
TRBV5-6	TRBD1	-	TRBJ1-6	CASSYGTGNSPLHF	TGTGCCAGCAGCTACGGGACAGGGAATTCACCCCTCCACTTT
TRBV7-2	TRBD2	-	TRBJ2-1	CASSLVGGLAAISYNEQFF	TGTGCCAGCAGCTTAGTGGGGGGACTAGCGGCCATTTCCTACAATGAGCAGTTCTTC
TRBV30	TRBD1	-	TRBJ2-7	CAWSVRDRGTIPYEQYF	TGTGCCTGGAGTGTCAGGGACAGGGGGACCATACCCTACGAGCAGTACTTC
TRBV28	-	-	TRBJ1-2	CATHETRQRHTGDYTF	TGTGCCACCCACGAAACTCGACAGAGACACACGGGGGACTACACCTTC
TRBV4-1	-	-	TRBJ1-5	CASSHLGDQPQHF	TGCGCCAGCAGCCATTTAGGAGATCAGCCCCAGCATTTT
TRBV5-6	-	-	TRBJ2-7	CASSSTASYEQYF	TGTGCCAGCAGCTCGACAGCCTCCTACGAGCAGTACTTC
TRBV15	-	-	TRBJ2-2	CATSRDGAGTTGELFF	TGTGCCACCAGCAGAGATGGAGCGGGTACTACCGGGGAGCTGTTTTTT
TRBV4-1	-	-	TRBJ1-2	CASSQVASYGYTF	TGCGCCAGCAGCCAAGTGGCAAGCTATGGCTACACCTTC
TRBV27	TRBD1	-	TRBJ2-5	CASSDLGQKETQYF	TGTGCCAGCAGTGACTTGGGACAGAAAGAGACCCAGTACTTC
TRBV6-5	-	once	TRBJ2-7	CASQTGTQNHYEQYF	TGTGCCAGCCAGACCGGGACACAAAACCACTACGAGCAGTACTTC
TRBV30	-	-	TRBJ1-1	CAWSGGGGTEAFF	TGTGCCTGGAGTGGGGGCGGCGGCACTGAAGCTTTCTTT
TRBV27	-	-	TRBJ1-5	CASSPTSRQPQHF	TGTGCCAGCAGTCCTACGTCCCGTCAGCCCCAGCATTTT
TRBV19	-	-	TRBJ2-3	CASTFRRGGTDTQYF	TGTGCCAGTACATTCAGGCGGGGTGGCACAGATACGCAGTATTTT
TRBV29-1	-	-	TRBJ2-7	CSIVQGEGYEQYF	TGCAGCATTGTACAGGGTGAGGGCTACGAGCAGTACTTC
TRBV27	TRBD2	-	TRBJ2-1	CASSLMSGGYNEQFF	TGTGCCAGCAGTTTAATGAGCGGGGGGTACAATGAGCAGTTCTTC
TRBV18	-	-	TRBJ2-1	CASSFSGTHEQFF	TGTGCCAGCTCGTTCAGCGGGACACATGAGCAGTTCTTC
TRBV10-3	TRBD2	-	TRBJ2-1	CAVGTRRGASYNEQFF	TGTGCCGTCGGGACACGGCGGGGGGCATCCTACAATGAGCAGTTCTTC
TRBV10-3	-	-	TRBJ2-1	CAISDEYSIHEQFF	TGTGCCATCAGTGACGAATATAGTATCCATGAGCAGTTCTTC
TRBV2	-	-	TRBJ1-1	CASTGGRTEAFF	TGTGCCAGCACCGGAGGTCGCACTGAAGCTTTCTTT
TRBV4-1	-	-	TRBJ2-7	CASSQGGSSSYEQYF	TGCGCCAGCAGCCAAGGCGGGTCCAGCTCCTACGAGCAGTACTTC
TRBV11-2	TRBD2	-	TRBJ2-1	CASSHIAGGVNEQFF	TGTGCCAGCAGCCATATAGCGGGAGGGGTCAATGAGCAGTTCTTC
TRBV10-2	TRBD2	few	TRBJ2-7	CASSATSGTYEQYF	TGCGCCAGCAGCGCCACTAGCGGTACCTACGAGCAGTACTTC
TRBV7-9	-	few	TRBJ1-3	CASSTVIRSGNTIYF	TGTGCCAGCAGCACCGTGATTCGGTCTGGAAACACCATATATTTT
TRBV9	TRBD2	-	TRBJ2-5	CASSASGLYQETQYF	TGTGCCAGCAGCGCTAGCGGACTGTACCAAGAGACCCAGTACTTC
TRBV10-2	-	-	TRBJ2-3	CASSGNTDTQYF	TGCGCCAGCAGTGGTAATACAGATACGCAGTATTTT
TRBV7-8	-	once	TRBJ1-2	CASQPQREDGYTF	TGTGCCAGCCAACCCCAGAGGGAAGATGGCTACACCTTC
TRBV19	TRBD2	-	TRBJ2-1	CASSIPTAGGTYNEQFF	TGTGCCAGTAGTATACCTACAGCGGGAGGGACATACAATGAGCAGTTCTTC
TRBV27	-	-	TRBJ2-7	CASSLRLSSASFYEQYF	TGTGCCAGCAGCTTGCGCCTCTCTAGCGCTTCCTTCTACGAGCAGTACTTC
TRBV4-1	TRBD2	-	TRBJ2-7	CASSLETSYAYEQYF	TGCGCCAGCAGCCTTGAGACTAGCTACGCCTACGAGCAGTACTTC
TRBV5-1	TRBD1	once	TRBJ1-1	CASSLTGMVTEAFF	TGCGCCAGCAGCCTGACAGGGATGGTTACTGAAGCTTTCTTT
TRBV28	-	-	TRBJ2-7	CASSIPGAGQYF	TGTGCCAGCAGTATCCCAGGGGCGGGGCAGTACTTC